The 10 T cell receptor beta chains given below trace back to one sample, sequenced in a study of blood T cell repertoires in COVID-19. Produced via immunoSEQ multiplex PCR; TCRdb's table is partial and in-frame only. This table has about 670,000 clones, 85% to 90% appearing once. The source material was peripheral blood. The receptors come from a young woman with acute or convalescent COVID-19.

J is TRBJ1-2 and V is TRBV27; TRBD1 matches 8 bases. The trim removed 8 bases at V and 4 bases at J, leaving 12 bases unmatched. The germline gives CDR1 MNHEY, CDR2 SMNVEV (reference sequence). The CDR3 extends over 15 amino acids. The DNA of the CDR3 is TGTGCCAGCGGGTCGACAGGGGCGCACACCTATGGCTACACCTTC. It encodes CASGSTGAHTYGYTF.

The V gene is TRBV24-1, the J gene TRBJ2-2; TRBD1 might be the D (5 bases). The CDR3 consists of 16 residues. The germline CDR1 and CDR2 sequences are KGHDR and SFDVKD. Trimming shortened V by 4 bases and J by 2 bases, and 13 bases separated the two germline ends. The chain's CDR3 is CATSDRTPGNTGELFF. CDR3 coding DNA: TGTGCCACCAGTGACAGGACACCTGGAAACACCGGGGAGCTGTTTTTT.

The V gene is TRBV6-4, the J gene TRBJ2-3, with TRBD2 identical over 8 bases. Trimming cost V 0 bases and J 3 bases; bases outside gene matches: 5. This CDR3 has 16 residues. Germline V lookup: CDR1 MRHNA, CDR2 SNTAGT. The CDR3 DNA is TGTGCCAGCAGTGACTCCAAAGCGGGGGAAACAGATACGCAGTATTTT. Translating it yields CASSDSKAGETDTQYF.

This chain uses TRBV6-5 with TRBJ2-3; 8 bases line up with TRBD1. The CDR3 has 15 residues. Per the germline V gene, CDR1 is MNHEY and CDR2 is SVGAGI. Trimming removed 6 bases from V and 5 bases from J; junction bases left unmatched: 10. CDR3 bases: TGTGCCAGCAGACGCAGTGGGACAGGCGTAGATACGCAGTATTTT. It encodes CASRRSGTGVDTQYF.

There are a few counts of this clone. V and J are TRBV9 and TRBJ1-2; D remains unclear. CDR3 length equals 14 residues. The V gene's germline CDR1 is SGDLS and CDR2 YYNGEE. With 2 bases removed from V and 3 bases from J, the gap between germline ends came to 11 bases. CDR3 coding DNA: TGTGCCAGCAGCGTCCCGGGTTCGGACTATGGCTACACCTTC. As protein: CASSVPGSDYGYTF.

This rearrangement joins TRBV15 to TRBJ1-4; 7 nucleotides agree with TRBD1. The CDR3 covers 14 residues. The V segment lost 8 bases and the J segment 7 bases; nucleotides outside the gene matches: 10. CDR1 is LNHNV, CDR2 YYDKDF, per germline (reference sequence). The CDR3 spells CATHTTGEVEKLFF. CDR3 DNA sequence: TGTGCCACCCACACAACAGGGGAAGTTGAAAAACTGTTTTTT. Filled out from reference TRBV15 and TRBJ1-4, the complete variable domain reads DAMVIQNPRYQVTQFGKPVTLSCSQTLNHNVMYWYQQKSSQAPKLLFHYYDKDFNNEADTPDNFQSRRPNTSFCFLDIRSPGLGDTAMYLCATHTTGEVEKLFFGSGTQLSVL.

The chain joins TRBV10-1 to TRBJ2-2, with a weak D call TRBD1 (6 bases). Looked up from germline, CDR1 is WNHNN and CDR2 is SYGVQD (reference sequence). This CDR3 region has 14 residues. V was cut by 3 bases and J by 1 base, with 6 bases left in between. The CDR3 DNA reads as TGCGCCAGCAGTGACAGGGGGAACACCGGGGAGCTGTTTTTT. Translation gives CASSDRGNTGELFF.

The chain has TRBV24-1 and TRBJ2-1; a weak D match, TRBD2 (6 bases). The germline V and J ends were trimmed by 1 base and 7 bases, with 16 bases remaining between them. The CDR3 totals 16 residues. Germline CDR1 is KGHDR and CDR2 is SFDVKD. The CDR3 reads CATSDLKLSAGNEQFF. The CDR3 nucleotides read TGTGCCACCAGTGATTTAAAGCTCTCGGCGGGAAATGAGCAGTTCTTC.

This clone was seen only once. CDR3 region: CASSLRDIGARDTQYF. The CDR3 nucleotides read TGCGCCAGCAGCCTCCGGGACATCGGGGCCCGAGATACGCAGTATTTT. The V gene is TRBV4-1, the J gene TRBJ2-3; possible D gene TRBD1, 6 bases. Germline assignment: CDR1 MGHRA and CDR2 YSYEKL. The CDR3 totals 16 residues. Trimming pared 4 bases from V and 5 bases from J, leaving 19 bases between.

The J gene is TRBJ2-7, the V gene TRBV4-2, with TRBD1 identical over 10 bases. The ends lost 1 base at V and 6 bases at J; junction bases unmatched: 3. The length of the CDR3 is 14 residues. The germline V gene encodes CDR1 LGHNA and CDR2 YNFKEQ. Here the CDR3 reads CASSQGQGAGEQYF. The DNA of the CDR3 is TGTGCCAGCAGCCAAGGACAGGGGGCTGGCGAGCAGTACTTC.